This record covers a single T cell receptor beta chain. No antigen is known for it. Patients affected by ophthalmopathy presented a Clinical Activity Score of at least 3, a NOSPECS grade of at least 4, and disease duration below 3 months. Thyroid ultrasound and orbital computed tomography, with clinical symptoms and serum thyroxine and TRAb, informed diagnoses. This record belongs to a study of T cells in Graves' hyperthyroidism and ophthalmopathy. The germline gives CDR1 WSHSY, CDR2 SAAADI. The CDR3 loop spans 16 amino acids. Trimming removed 6 bases from V and 3 bases from J; junction bases left unmatched: 12. General study points: Most thyroid clonotypes expanded above 0.001 appeared in blood too. Separation of ophthalmopathy from stable hyperthyroidism was achieved by a 13 V-J model.

The investigators amplified TCR beta CDR3 regions from RNA transcripts. Carried out on the TCR CDR3, a first-round RT-PCR used the HTBI primer set. TCRdb processed the multiplex PCR reads anew with MiXCR; each CDR3 protein has one entry. This table has under 40,000 distinct CDR3 sequences, under 65% appearing once. The TCR was taken from a middle-aged woman with Graves' ophthalmopathy. The sample taken for sequencing was blood. The chain is built from TRBV10-2 and TRBJ2-3; 7 nucleotides agree with TRBD1. DNA of the CDR3: TGCGCCAGCAGCTTGCTTCAAGTCAGGGGGACAGATACGCAGTATTTT. Protein product: CASSLLQVRGTDTQYF.